This T cell receptor (beta chain) was profiled in a study of a mutant IDH1 vaccine in newly diagnosed glioma. Study-level information: Sex among treated patients split about 60% male, about 40% female; mean age was roughly 40 years. Those enrolled had earlier been treated with radiotherapy, temozolomide, or both, mostly both.

The CDR3 consists of 15 residues. The trim removed 4 bases at V and 5 bases at J, leaving 9 bases unmatched. Germline-derived CDR1 and CDR2 are SGHDT and YYEEEE. The assay was immunoSEQ multiplex PCR, and TCRdb's table has in-frame clones only and misses some. This table has roughly 84,000 clones, almost 85% appearing once. The time point here: baseline, week 1 (first vaccination visit). The treatment: pre-vaccination baseline after standard-of-care therapy. Donors harbored newly found WHO grade 3 or 4 IDH1-mutant, ATRX-lost astrocytomas. As for this clone: Its matching antigen is unknown.

Overall study results and limits: Patients showed vaccine-induced immune responses at a rate of around 94%.

This clonotype was sampled from a middle-aged man with glioma. Some clones in this sample may be carry-over from other donors' samples. Sequenced here: PBMCs, sampled from a glioma patient treated with radiotherapy, temozolomide or both. The chain uses TRBV5-6 and TRBJ2-5; 9 nucleotides align to TRBD1. The CDR3 reads CASSGGQGRGETQYF. The DNA of the CDR3 is TGTGCCAGCAGCGGCGGACAGGGGCGAGGCGAGACCCAGTACTTC.